These T cell receptor beta chains were read from a single sample in a study of control samples from healthy donors and cancer patients. Only in-frame clones appear in the TCRdb table, and some are missing; sequencing was by immunoSEQ multiplex PCR. The table includes 150,000 to 200,000 clones, under 95% detected once. Source material: blood. The receptors were sampled from a woman under 30 in good health. CDR3s include the opening cysteine and the closing phenylalanine or tryptophan. Fields, in order: CDR3 length, D gene, V gene, clone size, J gene, CDR3 DNA, CDR3 protein. The D gene is left open where the match is weak. Clone size is given for some rows only: seen once, a few or many times, or a class if the clone is expanded.

14	TRBD1	TRBV11-3	-	TRBJ2-7	TGTGCCAGCAGCTGGACAGGGTCGTCCTACGAGCAGTACTTC	CASSWTGSSYEQYF
15	TRBD1	TRBV6-1	-	TRBJ1-2	TGTGCCAGCAGTGAATACAGGGGCTCGAACTATGGCTACACCTTC	CASSEYRGSNYGYTF
14	-	TRBV6-5	-	TRBJ2-2	TGTGCCAGCAGTCGACTAGTGGGCACCGGGGAGCTGTTTTTT	CASSRLVGTGELFF
15	-	TRBV5-5	-	TRBJ2-2	TGTGCCAGCAGCTTGGATAGGCTTGAGGCTGGGGAGCTGTTTTTT	CASSLDRLEAGELFF
13	-	TRBV12-5	-	TRBJ2-5	TGTGCTAGTGGTTTGGCCATTGCAGAGACCCAGTACTTC	CASGLAIAETQYF
15	-	TRBV4-1	-	TRBJ1-2	TGCGCCAGCAGCCAACCCGGGACGAGCAACTATGGCTACACCTTC	CASSQPGTSNYGYTF
16	-	TRBV7-9	-	TRBJ1-3	TGTGCCAGCAGCTTAGGGGTCGGGAGTTCCGGAAACACCATATATTTT	CASSLGVGSSGNTIYF
15	-	TRBV25-1	once	TRBJ2-1	TGTGCCAGCAGTGAATGGGGGGGCTCATACAATGAGCAGTTCTTC	CASSEWGGSYNEQFF
11	-	TRBV9	-	TRBJ1-2	TGTGCCAGCAGCGGCTTACGGGGCTACACCTTC	CASSGLRGYTF
14	-	TRBV9	-	TRBJ2-7	TGTGCCAGCAGCGGCCGGGACTTCTCCTACGAGCAGTACTTC	CASSGRDFSYEQYF
14	TRBD1	TRBV18	-	TRBJ1-1	TGTGCCAGCTCAGCAGCCGACCGGGACAGAGAAGCTTTCTTT	CASSAADRDREAFF
16	TRBD2	TRBV6-5	-	TRBJ2-1	TGTGCCAGCAGTTTAGCGGGAGGGAGCTCCTACAATGAGCAGTTCTTC	CASSLAGGSSYNEQFF
16	-	TRBV19	-	TRBJ1-3	TGTGCCAGTAGTATAGGGGGGAAAAGCTCTGGAAACACCATATATTTT	CASSIGGKSSGNTIYF
15	TRBD1	TRBV6-5	-	TRBJ1-4	TGTGCCAGCAGTTCTCCGGGACAGGGGAATGAAAAACTGTTTTTT	CASSSPGQGNEKLFF
12	-	TRBV11-2	-	TRBJ2-3	TGTGCCAGCAGCTTAAGATCAGATACGCAGTATTTT	CASSLRSDTQYF
15	-	TRBV28	-	TRBJ1-3	TGTGCCAGCAGTTTACAGGTCTTAAATGGAAACACCATATATTTT	CASSLQVLNGNTIYF
13	TRBD1	TRBV18	-	TRBJ1-1	TGTGCCAGCCCGGGACAGGTTGGAGGTGAAGCTTTCTTT	CASPGQVGGEAFF
14	-	TRBV19	-	TRBJ1-1	TGTGCCAGTAGTATAAAACAGATGAACACTGAAGCTTTCTTT	CASSIKQMNTEAFF
14	-	TRBV4-2	once	TRBJ1-2	TGTGCCAGCAGCCAAGGGAGAGGGGAGAATGGCTACACCTTC	CASSQGRGENGYTF
16	TRBD1	TRBV4-2	once	TRBJ1-2	TGTGCCAGCACACAGTATTTATCGGACAGGGCCTATGGCTACACCTTC	CASTQYLSDRAYGYTF
14	-	TRBV18	-	TRBJ1-2	TGTGCCAGCTCACAACAACAGGATAACTATGGCTACACCTTC	CASSQQQDNYGYTF
16	-	TRBV7-2	-	TRBJ1-5	TGTGCCAGCAGCTTATCGGGGGGGAGGAGCAATCAGCCCCAGCATTTT	CASSLSGGRSNQPQHF
15	-	TRBV9	-	TRBJ1-2	TGTGCCAGCAGCGAGGGTACGGGGGGTCCTTATGGCTACACCTTC	CASSEGTGGPYGYTF
16	TRBD2	TRBV5-4	once	TRBJ2-1	TGTGCCAGCAGCTTGCCCCTAGCGGGGGGATTCAATGAGCAGTTCTTC	CASSLPLAGGFNEQFF
17	-	TRBV15	few	TRBJ2-2	TGTGCCACCAGCAGCGAAAGGGATCTCATGGGCACCGGGGAGCTGTTTTTT	CATSSERDLMGTGELFF
13	-	TRBV7-9	-	TRBJ2-1	TGTGCCAGCAGCTTAGAACAATGGCTCGTTGGGTTCTTC	CASSLEQWLVGFF
15	-	TRBV28	-	TRBJ1-1	TGTGCCAGCGGAGTGGGGGGCGCTACGGAGAATGAAGCTTTCTTT	CASGVGGATENEAFF
13	TRBD1	TRBV6-5	-	TRBJ1-5	TGTGCCAGCAGTTACCAGACAGGGGAGCCCCAGCATTTT	CASSYQTGEPQHF
13	TRBD2	TRBV15	-	TRBJ2-7	TGTGCCACCAGCAGCACTAGCGTCGGCGAGCAGTACTTC	CATSSTSVGEQYF
13	-	TRBV13	-	TRBJ1-2	TGTGCCAGCAGCTTAGGCAGGGGCTATGGCTACACCTTC	CASSLGRGYGYTF
15	-	TRBV3-1/TRBV3-2	-	TRBJ1-2	TGTGCCAGCAGACCTGGACTTGCTGGAGGCTATGGCTACACCTTC	CASRPGLAGGYGYTF
11	-	TRBV5-5	-	TRBJ1-2	TGTGCCAGCAGCCCAGGTTATGGCTACACCTTC	CASSPGYGYTF
15	-	TRBV19	-	TRBJ1-5	TGTGCCAGTAGTATCTGGGGAGCGAGCAATCAGCCCCAGCATTTT	CASSIWGASNQPQHF
20	-	TRBV4-1	-	TRBJ2-3	TGCGCCAGCAGCCCAGAAGGGGGTCTTCAGCCGATTTCTAGCACAGATACGCAGTATTTT	CASSPEGGLQPISSTDTQYF
16	TRBD1	TRBV2	-	TRBJ1-5	TGTGCCAGCAGAGGGGACAGGCCCTTTGACAATCAGCCCCAGCATTTT	CASRGDRPFDNQPQHF
14	TRBD2	TRBV28	-	TRBJ2-7	TGTGCCAGCGGCGGACTAGCGGGAGGAGAGGAGCAGTACTTC	CASGGLAGGEEQYF
13	TRBD1	TRBV12-5	-	TRBJ1-2	TGTGCTAGTGGCCTTGGACAGGGTGGTGGCTACACCTTC	CASGLGQGGGYTF
15	-	TRBV6-2/TRBV6-3	-	TRBJ2-5	TGTGCCAGCAGTACTCCCGGACGCGGCCAAGAGACCCAGTACTTC	CASSTPGRGQETQYF
12	-	TRBV27	-	TRBJ1-1	TGTGCCAGCAGTGCCCAGGGTTCTGAAGCTTTCTTT	CASSAQGSEAFF
16	-	TRBV5-6	-	TRBJ2-5	TGTGCCAGCAGCTTGGAGCGGATGCGAGAGGAAGAGACCCAGTACTTC	CASSLERMREEETQYF
13	-	TRBV7-3	once	TRBJ1-2	TGTGCCAGCAGCTTATCTTCGCGTGGTGGCTACACCTTC	CASSLSSRGGYTF
16	-	TRBV5-4	-	TRBJ1-1	TGTGCCAGCAGCTTTTGGGGGGCTGGGATGAACACTGAAGCTTTCTTT	CASSFWGAGMNTEAFF
12	-	TRBV3-1/TRBV3-2	-	TRBJ1-1	TGTGCCAGCAGCCAAGTTGCGGATGAAGCTTTCTTT	CASSQVADEAFF
13	-	TRBV4-3	-	TRBJ2-5	TGCGCCAGCAGCCAAGATTTGGGGGGGACCCAGTACTTC	CASSQDLGGTQYF
13	-	TRBV11-2	once	TRBJ2-3	TGTGCCAGCAGCTTATCCCGCGGAGATACGCAGTATTTT	CASSLSRGDTQYF
15	TRBD1	TRBV6-5	-	TRBJ1-5	TGTGCCAGCAGAGTTCCGGCAGGGGGTTATCAGCCCCAGCATTTT	CASRVPAGGYQPQHF
15	TRBD1	TRBV11-2	-	TRBJ1-6	TGTGCCAGCAGCGAACTTCAGGGGGCTTCTTCACCCCTCCACTTT	CASSELQGASSPLHF
14	-	TRBV7-9	-	TRBJ1-3	TGTGCCAGCAGCTTAAGCCAGGCTGGAAACACCATATATTTT	CASSLSQAGNTIYF
12	-	TRBV5-6	-	TRBJ2-3	TGTGCCAGCAGCTTCGCATCAGATACGCAGTATTTT	CASSFASDTQYF
13	-	TRBV18	-	TRBJ2-7	TGTGCCAGCTCACCAAATCGAGGGAACGAGCAGTACTTC	CASSPNRGNEQYF
14	-	TRBV5-6	-	TRBJ1-6	TGTGCCAGCAGCTTGGGGGGGGCCAATACACCCCTCCACTTT	CASSLGGANTPLHF
15	-	TRBV4-2	-	TRBJ2-1	TGTGCCGGTGCTCGGGGAACGGGAGAGGGTAATGAGCAGTTCTTC	CAGARGTGEGNEQFF
13	-	TRBV5-1	-	TRBJ2-3	TGCGCCAGCAGCTTGGGGAGCACAGATACGCAGTATTTT	CASSLGSTDTQYF